Shown below are 17 T cell receptor beta chains from a single sample sequenced in a study of response to subunit inactivated influenza vaccine. Via MiXCR, TCRdb re-called the RT-PCR reads, giving one row per CDR3 protein. This repertoire shows 750,000 to 850,000 distinct CDR3 sequences, roughly 20% found once; its top ten account for under 13%. Material: PBMCs from blood, obtained 4 to 6 days after vaccination. These receptors originate from a man aged 50-60 years who received an inactivated influenza vaccine.

This clonotype was observed a handful of times. The V gene is TRBV27, the J gene TRBJ2-7, with TRBD2 identical over 9 bases. V lost 8 bases and J lost 4; bases outside the gene matches: 9. The CDR3 length is 14 residues. Germline CDR1 reads MNHEY; CDR2 reads SMNVEV (reference sequence). For the CDR3, the DNA is TGTGCCAGCCGTATAGCGGGAGTGGGGTACGAGCAGTACTTC. Protein product: CASRIAGVGYEQYF.

The V and J genes are TRBV5-6 and TRBJ2-1; TRBD2 is a possible D gene (6 bases). V shed 0 bases and J shed 4 bases, with 11 bases lying between them. Germline V gene sequence: CDR1 SGHDT, CDR2 YYEEEE. This CDR3 contains 15 residues. This CDR3 reads CASSLAREWYNEQFF. CDR3 nucleotide sequence: TGTGCCAGCAGCTTGGCCCGGGAGTGGTACAATGAGCAGTTCTTC.

This chain links TRBV5-1 with TRBJ2-3, with 7 bases fitting TRBD2. Germline V gene sequence: CDR1 SGHRS, CDR2 YFSETQ. V shed 1 base and J 6 bases; nucleotides not matched to a gene: 14. The CDR3 runs 17 residues. CDR3 protein: CASSLSWDYDGRDTQYF. CDR3 DNA sequence: TGCGCCAGCAGCTTGAGTTGGGACTACGATGGCCGCGATACGCAGTATTTT.

This rearrangement joins TRBV12-3 or TRBV12-4 to TRBJ2-5; TRBD1 matches at 9 bases. V lost 3 bases and J lost 6; bases outside the gene matches: 8. This CDR3 has 15 amino acids. CDR3 DNA: TGTGCCAGCAGTTTGACCGGGACAGGGAGGCAGACCCAGTACTTC. It specifies CASSLTGTGRQTQYF.

This chain connects TRBV4-2 to TRBJ2-3; D is perhaps TRBD2 (6 bases). The CDR3 is made up of 17 amino acids. V shed 4 bases and J shed 0 bases, with 17 bases lying between them. Germline V lookup: CDR1 LGHNA, CDR2 YNFKEQ. In DNA form, the CDR3 reads TGTGCCAGCAGCCGCCGAAGCGGGCCCTCTAGCACAGATACGCAGTATTTT. Translating it yields CASSRRSGPSSTDTQYF.

This sequence joins TRBV7-2 and TRBJ1-6, with a tentative D call TRBD1 (5 bases). V lost 1 base and J lost 8, with 18 bases in between. The CDR3 contains 17 residues. CDR1 and CDR2 (germline): SGHTA, FQGNSA. The CDR3 DNA is TGTGCCAGCAGCTTAGTTGGGGGGTGGGGCTTAGATTCACCCCTCCACTTT. Translating gives CASSLVGGWGLDSPLHF.

This clonotype came up a few times. This chain joins TRBV4-2 and TRBJ2-7; possible D gene TRBD1, 5 bases. This CDR3 is built from 14 residues. The germline V gene encodes CDR1 LGHNA and CDR2 YNFKEQ. V shed 3 bases and J shed 2 bases, with 11 bases lying between them. CDR3 in DNA: TGTGCCAGCAGCCACTCGATAGGGGCCTACGAGCAGTACTTC. This encodes CASSHSIGAYEQYF.

About this clonotype: Possible read error: a much larger clone is one base away. The chain employs TRBV7-2 and TRBJ2-1; 7 bases map to TRBD2. V dropped 4 bases and J dropped 2; count of bases not matched to a gene: 2. This CDR3 is built from 14 residues. Germline V gives CDR1 SGHTA, CDR2 FQGNSA. CDR3: CASSWGGTYNEQFF. The CDR3 region has the DNA TGTGCCAGCAGCTGGGGGGGGACCTACAATGAGCAGTTCTTC.

CDR3 nucleotide sequence: TGTGCCAGCAGCCAAGATTACGGGGGGAGGGCAGATACGCAGTATTTT. This sequence encodes CASSQDYGGRADTQYF. The rearrangement uses TRBV4-2 and TRBJ2-3; 7 bases align to TRBD2. Germline-derived CDR1 and CDR2 are LGHNA and YNFKEQ. With 0 bases clipped from V and 4 bases from J, the junction kept 7 bases outside the gene matches. This CDR3 has 16 residues.

The chain combines TRBV30 with TRBJ2-3, with 7 bases lining up with TRBD1. Unmatched junction bases numbered 6, after V lost 1 base and J lost 2 bases. The CDR3 is 15 amino acids. Germline CDR1 and CDR2: GTSNPN and SVGIG (reference sequence). CDR3 nucleotides: TGTGCCTGGAGTGCGACAGGGATTTCCACAGATACGCAGTATTTT. Translated: CAWSATGISTDTQYF.

The J gene is TRBJ1-2, the V gene TRBV21-1. TRBV21-1 is a known pseudogene. The CDR3 has 12 amino acids. The CDR3 sequence is CASRPSNYGYTF. As DNA, the CDR3 is TGTGCCAGCAGACCTTCTAACTATGGCTACACCTTC.

V gene TRBV15 combines with J gene TRBJ2-3; maybe TRBD2 (5 bases). The germline gives CDR1 LNHNV, CDR2 YYDKDF (reference sequence). Trimming took 3 bases from V and 3 from J, leaving 10 bases between them. The CDR3 consists of 14 residues. The CDR3 spells CATSSESGTDTQYF. The CDR3 DNA sequence: TGTGCCACCAGCAGCGAATCGGGGACAGATACGCAGTATTTT.

The chain has TRBV12-3 or TRBV12-4 and TRBJ1-1, with a tentative D call TRBD1 (6 bases). This CDR3 contains 13 residues. Trimming removed 7 bases from V and 0 bases from J, with 9 bases in between. Here the CDR3 reads CASNGQLNTEAFF. CDR3 DNA sequence: TGTGCCAGCAACGGACAGTTGAACACTGAAGCTTTCTTT.

V is TRBV3-1 and J is TRBJ1-1; 9 nucleotides match TRBD1. Germline values: CDR1 LGHDT, CDR2 YNNKEL (reference sequence). The CDR3 totals 13 residues. The V and J ends lost 4 bases and 11 bases, in that order; junction bases with no gene match: 8. The CDR3 DNA reads as TGTGCCAGCAGCCCTCGGACAGGGGAGAAGGCTTTCTTT. This sequence encodes CASSPRTGEKAFF.

This clonotype has a handful of counts. The chain is built from TRBV7-3 and TRBJ2-3; 14 bases map to TRBD2. The ends lost 5 bases at V and 5 bases at J; junction bases unmatched: 6. Germline V lookup: CDR1 SGHTA, CDR2 FQGTGA. The CDR3 is 16 residues long. The chain's CDR3 is CASSPGTSGRKDTQYF. CDR3 in DNA: TGTGCCAGCAGCCCCGGGACTAGCGGGAGAAAAGATACGCAGTATTTT.

This clonotype was seen a few times. This chain links TRBV20-1 with TRBJ2-7; 8 positions agree with TRBD2. The germline V gene has CDR1 DFQATT and CDR2 SNEGSKA (reference sequence). Trimming at V came to 6 bases and at J to 0 bases, leaving 4 bases not matched to a gene. This CDR3 is built from 13 residues. The CDR3 sequence: CSAILADSYEQYF. CDR3 bases: TGCAGTGCCATACTAGCGGACTCCTACGAGCAGTACTTC.

CDR3 residues: CASSYRLAEPYEQYF. Here the CDR3 DNA reads TGTGCCAGCAGTTACAGACTAGCGGAGCCCTACGAGCAGTACTTC. The V and J genes are TRBV6-5 and TRBJ2-7, with 9 nucleotides matching TRBD2. The CDR3 length is 15 residues. V lost 2 bases and J lost 2; bases outside the gene matches: 4. Germline-derived CDR1 and CDR2 are MNHEY and SVGAGI.